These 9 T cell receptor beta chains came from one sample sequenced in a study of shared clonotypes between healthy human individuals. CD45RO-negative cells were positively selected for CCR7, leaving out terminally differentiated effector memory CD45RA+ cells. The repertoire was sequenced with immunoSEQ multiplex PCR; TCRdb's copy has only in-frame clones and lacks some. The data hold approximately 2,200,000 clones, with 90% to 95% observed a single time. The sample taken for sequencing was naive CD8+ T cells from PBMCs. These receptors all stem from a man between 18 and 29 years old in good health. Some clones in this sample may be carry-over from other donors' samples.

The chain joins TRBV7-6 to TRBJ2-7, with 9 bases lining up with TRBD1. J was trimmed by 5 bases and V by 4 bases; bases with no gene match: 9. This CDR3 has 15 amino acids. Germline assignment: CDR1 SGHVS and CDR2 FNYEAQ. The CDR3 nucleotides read TGTGCCAGCAGCTATGGGACAGGGAATTGGGACGAGCAGTACTTC. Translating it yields CASSYGTGNWDEQYF.

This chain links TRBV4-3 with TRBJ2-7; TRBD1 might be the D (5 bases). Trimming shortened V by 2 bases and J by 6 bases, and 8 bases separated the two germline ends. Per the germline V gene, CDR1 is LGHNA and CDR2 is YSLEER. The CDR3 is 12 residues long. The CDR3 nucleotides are TGCGCCAGCAGCCAAAGGGGCCGCGAGCAGTACTTC. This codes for CASSQRGREQYF.

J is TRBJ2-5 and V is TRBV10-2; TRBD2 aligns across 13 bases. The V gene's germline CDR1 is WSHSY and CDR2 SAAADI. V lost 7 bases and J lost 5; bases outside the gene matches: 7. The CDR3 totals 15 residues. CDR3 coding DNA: TGCGCCAGCATGAAGACTAGCGGGAGGTCGGAGACCCAGTACTTC. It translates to CASMKTSGRSETQYF.

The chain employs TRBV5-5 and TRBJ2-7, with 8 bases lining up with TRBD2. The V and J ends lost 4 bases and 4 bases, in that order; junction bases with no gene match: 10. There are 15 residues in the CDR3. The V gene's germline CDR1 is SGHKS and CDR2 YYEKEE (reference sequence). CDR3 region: CASSLTQREMYEQYF. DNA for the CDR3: TGTGCCAGCAGCCTGACGCAGCGGGAGATGTACGAGCAGTACTTC.

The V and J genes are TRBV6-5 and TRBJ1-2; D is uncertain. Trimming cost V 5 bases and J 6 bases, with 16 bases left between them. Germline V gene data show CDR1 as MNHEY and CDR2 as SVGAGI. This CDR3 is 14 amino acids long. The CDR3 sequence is CASSRQGSGDGYTF. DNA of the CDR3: TGTGCCAGCAGTCGTCAAGGGTCCGGGGATGGCTACACCTTC.

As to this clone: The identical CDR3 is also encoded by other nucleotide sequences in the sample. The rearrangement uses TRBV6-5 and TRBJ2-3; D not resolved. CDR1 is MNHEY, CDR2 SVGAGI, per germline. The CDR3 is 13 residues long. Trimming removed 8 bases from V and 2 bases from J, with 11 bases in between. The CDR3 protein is CASSVISTDTQYF. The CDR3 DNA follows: TGTGCCAGCTCGGTGATTTCCACAGATACGCAGTATTTT.

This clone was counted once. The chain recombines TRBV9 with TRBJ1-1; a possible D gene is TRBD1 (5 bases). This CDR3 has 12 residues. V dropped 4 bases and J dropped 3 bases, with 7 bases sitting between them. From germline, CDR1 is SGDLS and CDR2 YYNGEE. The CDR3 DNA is TGTGCCAGCAGCAAAGGGGACACTGAAGCTTTCTTT. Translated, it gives CASSKGDTEAFF.

The CDR3 reads CASSQDRGTSVANVLTF. The CDR3 bases are TGCGCCAGCAGCCAAGACAGGGGTACTTCAGTGGCCAACGTCCTGACTTTC. V is TRBV4-1 and J is TRBJ2-6; weak D call: TRBD1 (6 bases). CDR3 length: 17 amino acids. Trimming pared 0 bases from V and 6 bases from J, leaving 15 bases between. Germline V lookup: CDR1 MGHRA, CDR2 YSYEKL.

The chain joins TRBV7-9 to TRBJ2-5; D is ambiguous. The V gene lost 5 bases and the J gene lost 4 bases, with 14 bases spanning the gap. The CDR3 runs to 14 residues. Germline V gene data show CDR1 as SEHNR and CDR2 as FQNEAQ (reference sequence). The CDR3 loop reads CASSPDDPAETQYF. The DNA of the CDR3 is TGTGCCAGCAGCCCCGACGACCCCGCAGAGACCCAGTACTTC.